The entry that follows covers one TCR beta chain sequence. This sample is part of a study of T cells in Graves' hyperthyroidism and ophthalmopathy. The length of the CDR3 is 18 residues. Germline loops: CDR1 ENHRY, CDR2 SYGVKD. Trimming removed 5 bases from V and 4 bases from J; junction bases left unmatched: 12. Amplification of TCR beta CDR3 regions used RNA as the template. HTBI primers were used for first-round RT-PCR of the TCR CDR3. From the multiplex PCR reads, TCRdb called clonotypes with MiXCR, one entry per CDR3 protein. Among a few hundred thousand distinct CDR3 sequences listed, around 45% were seen once.

Sequenced material: peripheral blood or thyroid tissue (not recorded which). This TCR came from a woman aged 18-29 years with Graves' hyperthyroidism. The V gene is TRBV10-3, the J gene TRBJ2-5, with 14 bases aligning to TRBD2. The CDR3 loop is CAISIIGPGTSGRETQYF. The CDR3 coding sequence is TGTGCCATCAGTATTATTGGGCCGGGGACTAGCGGGAGAGAGACCCAGTACTTC.